This TCR beta chain was identified during a study of T cells in localized non-small cell lung cancer. Study observations and caveats: Without multi-region sequencing, intratumor heterogeneity could not be excluded. Median detection of top 100 tumor clones in adjacent lung was 57 clones.

Profiling relied on immunoSEQ multiplex PCR, and the TCRdb table lists in-frame clones only, not all of them. The data hold under 35,000 clones, with around 90% observed a single time. V was shortened by 0 bases and J by 7 bases, with 14 bases between the two germline ends. The CDR3 has 16 amino acids. From germline, CDR1 is SGHRS and CDR2 YFSETQ. Of note for this clone: Its target is not known.

Sequenced here: peripheral blood mononuclear cells, sampled before any cancer treatment. The J gene is TRBJ1-6, the V gene TRBV5-1; D is uncertain. The sequence was obtained from a woman aged 35 to 70 with stage III lung adenocarcinoma. In nucleotides, the CDR3 is TGCGCCAGCAGCTTGGATGGGTACAGCCCCAATTCACCCCTCCACTTT. Protein product: CASSLDGYSPNSPLHF.